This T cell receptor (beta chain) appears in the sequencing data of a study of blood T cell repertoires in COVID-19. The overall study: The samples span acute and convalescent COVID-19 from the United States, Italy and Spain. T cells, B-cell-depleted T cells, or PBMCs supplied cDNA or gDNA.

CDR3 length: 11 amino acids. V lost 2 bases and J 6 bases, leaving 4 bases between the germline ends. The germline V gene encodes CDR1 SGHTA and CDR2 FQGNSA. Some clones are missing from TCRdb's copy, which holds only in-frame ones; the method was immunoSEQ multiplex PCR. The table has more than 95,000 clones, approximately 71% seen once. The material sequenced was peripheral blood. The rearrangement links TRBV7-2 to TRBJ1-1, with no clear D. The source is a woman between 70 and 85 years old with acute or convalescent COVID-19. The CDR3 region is CASSLLSEAFF. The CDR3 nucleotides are TGTGCCAGCAGCTTATTATCTGAAGCTTTCTTT. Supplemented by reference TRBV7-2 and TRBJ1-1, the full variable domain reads GAGVSQSPSNKVTEKGKDVELRCDPISGHTALYWYRQSLGQGLEFLIYFQGNSAPDKSGLPSDRFSAERTGGSVSTLTIQRTQQEDSAVYLCASSLLSEAFFGQGTRLTVV.